The entry below describes one T cell receptor (beta chain). Its antigen is not identified. The CDR3 runs 20 residues. The ends lost 4 bases at V and 0 bases at J; junction bases unmatched: 14. Germline CDR1 is SNHLY and CDR2 is FYNNEI. This sample was included in a study of T cell repertoires in cytomegalovirus infection. Study at large: Public TCR beta signature analysis indicated the presence of both CMV infection and matching HLA type. Study observations and caveats: Carriers of CMV plus the relevant HLA were identified by cumulative public TCR beta family frequency. HLA-C-restricted CMV-specific TCR beta clonotypes were dominant in the ex vivo response.

Using its own MiXCR run on the reads, TCRdb lists one record per CDR3 protein. The data show around 100,000 distinct CDR3 sequences, 15% to 20% seen once. This receptor was identified in a human donor in good health (CMV status not recorded). Some clones in this sample may be carry-over from other donors' samples. Sequenced: PBMCs. The V call is TRBV2, the J call TRBJ2-6; TRBD1 matches at 8 bases. CDR3 in amino acids: CASSGVSGQGTYSGANVLTF. DNA for the CDR3: TGTGCCAGCAGTGGGGTTTCCGGACAGGGTACCTACTCTGGGGCCAACGTCCTGACTTTC.